This T cell receptor (beta chain) derives from a study of shared clonotypes between healthy human individuals. Study at large: Donors had three CD4 naive, three CD4 memory, two CD8 naive and one CD8 memory plate apiece.

Germline CDR1 reads ENHRY; CDR2 reads SYGVKD. V dropped 10 bases and J dropped 0 bases, with 16 bases sitting between them. The CDR3 consists of 15 residues. Sequencing used immunoSEQ multiplex PCR; TCRdb keeps in-frame clones, though not all of them. The sample includes approximately 350,000 clones, approximately 97% of them seen just once. Material: memory CD8+ T cells sorted from blood. The subset: CD45RO+ cells pooled with CCR7-negative TemRA cells. This chain uses TRBV10-3 with TRBJ1-3; D perhaps matches TRBD1 (5 bases). The receptor's source is a man aged 25 to 40 in good health. The CDR3, as DNA: TGTGCCAGGGGGGGACCCGCTCACTCTGGAAACACCATATATTTT. Protein sequence: CARGGPAHSGNTIYF.